This TCR beta chain was sequenced in a study of cytomegalovirus exposure and HLA in healthy donors. Study findings and constraints: A classifier reportedly called cytomegalovirus status with high sensitivity and specificity.

This clone has just one count. The antigen remains undetermined. These donors were members of the roughly 120-subject validation cohort, a group separate from the approximately 700-subject first cohort. The CDR3 loop spans 13 amino acids. Trimming pared 6 bases from V and 5 bases from J, leaving 13 bases between. From germline, CDR1 is MNHEY and CDR2 SMNVEV (reference sequence). Assay used: immunoSEQ multiplex PCR; TCRdb lists only in-frame clones, some missing. The table has about 68,000 clones, more than 95% seen once. The TCR sequence derives from a man between 18 and 35 years old in good health and CMV-seronegative. The J gene is TRBJ1-1, the V gene TRBV27; a weak D match, TRBD1 (6 bases). Sequencing used PBMCs. The CDR3 reads CASSLGGPTEAFF. The CDR3 coding sequence is TGTGCCAGCAGCCTCGGGGGGCCGACTGAAGCTTTCTTT.